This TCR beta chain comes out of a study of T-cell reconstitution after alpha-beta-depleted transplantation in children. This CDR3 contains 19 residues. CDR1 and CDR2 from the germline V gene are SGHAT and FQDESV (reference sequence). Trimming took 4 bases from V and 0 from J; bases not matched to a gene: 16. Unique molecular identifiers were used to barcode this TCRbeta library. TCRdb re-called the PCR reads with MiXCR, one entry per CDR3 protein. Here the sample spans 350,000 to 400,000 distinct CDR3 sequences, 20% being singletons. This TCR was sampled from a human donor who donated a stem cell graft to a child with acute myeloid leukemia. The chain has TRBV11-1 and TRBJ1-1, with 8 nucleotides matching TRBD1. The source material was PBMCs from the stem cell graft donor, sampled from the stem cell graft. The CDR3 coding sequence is TGTGCCAGCAGCTCGGGACAGGCTGGGGGATCGCCTATGAACACTGAAGCTTTCTTT. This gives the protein CASSSGQAGGSPMNTEAFF. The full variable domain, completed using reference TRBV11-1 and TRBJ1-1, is EAEVAQSPRYKITEKSQAVAFWCDPISGHATLYWYRQILGQGPELLVQFQDESVVDDSQLPKDRFSAERLKGVDSTLKIQPAELGDSAMYLCASSSGQAGGSPMNTEAFFGQGTRLTVV.